This T cell receptor (beta chain) was sequenced during a study of patients and donors after allogeneic stem cell transplantation. V dropped 0 bases and J dropped 2; count of bases not matched to a gene: 6. Germline CDR1 reads SGHRS; CDR2 reads YFSETQ. CDR3 length equals 17 residues. TCRdb re-called the RT-PCR reads through MiXCR, storing one row per CDR3 protein. The repertoire holds fewer than 75,000 distinct CDR3 sequences, with about an eighth as singletons. The receptor comes from a human donor who was either an allogeneic HSCT recipient or a stem cell or donor lymphocyte infusion donor (not recorded which). It is not recorded whose cells these are; they may come from a transplant donor. The sequencing sample was made of blood, either unsorted or a sorted T cell fraction (not recorded which). V gene TRBV5-1 combines with J gene TRBJ2-3; 10 bases are a match to TRBD2. The CDR3 region has the DNA TGCGCCAGCAGCTTGGCGGGACTAGCGCAAATCACAGATACGCAGTATTTT. This gives the protein CASSLAGLAQITDTQYF.